These 18 T cell receptor beta chains share one sample of origin, sequenced in a study of T-cell memory formation after mild COVID-19. TCRdb re-analysed the 5' RACE reads in MiXCR, keeping a single row per CDR3 protein. In the table there are some 82,000 distinct CDR3 sequences, about 13% of which are singletons. Sequences were obtained from PBMCs or a T cell subset sorted from them (not recorded which). These receptors were collected from a man between 18 and 29 years old who had mild COVID-19 (a few samples of this study predate the infection). Cell type and time point are not known.

In its sample, this clonotype was seen a few times. The J gene is TRBJ2-1, the V gene TRBV3-1; possible D gene TRBD1, 6 bases. CDR1 LGHDT and CDR2 YNNKEL come from the germline V gene (reference sequence). The V end lost 3 bases, the J end lost 4 bases, and 13 bases lay between the germline ends. There are 15 residues in the CDR3. The CDR3 DNA follows: TGTGCCAGCAGCCACACCGGACAGATATACAATGAGCAGTTCTTC. Amino acids: CASSHTGQIYNEQFF.

This clonotype was seen a few times. The J gene is TRBJ1-1, the V gene TRBV2; D perhaps matches TRBD1 (6 bases). V lost 11 bases to trimming and J lost 1 base, with 8 bases between them. CDR3 length: 11 residues. CDR1 and CDR2 (germline): SNHLY, FYNNEI. Written as DNA, the CDR3 is TGTGCCGCCAGGGGGAACACTGAAGCTTTCTTT. Protein product: CAARGNTEAFF. The whole variable domain, remainder taken from reference TRBV2 and TRBJ1-1, is EPEVTQTPSHQVTQMGQEVILRCVPISNHLYFYWYRQILGQKVEFLVSFYNNEISEKSEIFDDQFSVERPDGSNFTLKIRSTKLEDSAMYFCAARGNTEAFFGQGTRLTVV.

This chain links TRBV6-5 with TRBJ1-6, with D perhaps matching TRBD1 (6 bases). The germline gives CDR1 MNHEY, CDR2 SVGAGI. This CDR3 is built from 15 residues. Trimming stripped 6 bases from V and 10 bases from J, with 19 bases between. In nucleotides, the CDR3 is TGTGCCAGCAGGATGGGGGCGGGGGCTAACTCACCCCTCCACTTT. It translates to CASRMGAGANSPLHF.

This clonotype has only a few counts. The gene calls are TRBV5-5 and TRBJ1-1; D gene unclear. From germline, CDR1 is SGHKS and CDR2 YYEKEE (reference sequence). The V and J ends lost 0 bases and 5 bases respectively, with 11 bases between them. This CDR3 region has 14 residues. CDR3 sequence (DNA): TGTGCCAGCAGCTTGGTCGGGGTCGGGACTGAAGCTTTCTTT. Protein sequence: CASSLVGVGTEAFF. The full variable domain, rest sourced from reference TRBV5-5 and TRBJ1-1, is DAGVTQSPTHLIKTRGQQVTLRCSPISGHKSVSWYQQVLGQGPQFIFQYYEKEERGRGNFPDRFSARQFPNYSSELNVNALLLGDSALYLCASSLVGVGTEAFFGQGTRLTVV.

This clonotype was found once. The chain is built from TRBV20-1 and TRBJ2-3; TRBD2 agrees at 14 bases. There are 17 residues in the CDR3. The junction had 7 bases not matched to a gene; V was cut back by 0 bases and J by 5 bases. Per germline, CDR1 DFQATT and CDR2 SNEGSKA (reference sequence). The CDR3 loop reads CSARDPGTSGGRDTQYF. For the CDR3, the DNA is TGCAGTGCTAGAGATCCCGGGACTAGCGGGGGAAGAGATACGCAGTATTTT.

The genes are TRBV5-1 and TRBJ2-7, with 7 bases identical to TRBD2. The V segment lost 3 bases and the J segment 5 bases; nucleotides outside the gene matches: 8. There are 14 residues in the CDR3. CDR1 and CDR2 from the germline V gene are SGHRS and YFSETQ. The CDR3 spells CASSSGGLPHEQYV. CDR3 DNA sequence: TGCGCCAGCAGCTCGGGGGGTCTGCCCCACGAGCAGTACGTC.

The chain couples TRBV4-1 to TRBJ1-1; 7 bases align to TRBD1. The ends lost 4 bases at V and 1 base at J; junction bases unmatched: 6. Germline V lookup: CDR1 MGHRA, CDR2 YSYEKL. CDR3 size: 15 residues. The CDR3 sequence is CASSPLGQRNTEAFF. CDR3 DNA: TGCGCCAGCAGCCCCCTGGGACAGCGGAACACTGAAGCTTTCTTT.

In this sample, this clonotype turned up a few times. This chain joins TRBV5-5 and TRBJ2-7; D is possibly TRBD1 (6 bases). The V end was cut by 4 bases, the J end by 1 base, with 12 bases between. The germline V gene encodes CDR1 SGHKS and CDR2 YYEKEE (reference sequence). This CDR3 is 14 amino acids long. In DNA form, the CDR3 reads TGTGCCAGCAGCCCCGAACAGGGTTCCTACGAGCAGTACTTC. This gives the protein CASSPEQGSYEQYF.

The V call is TRBV4-1, the J call TRBJ2-5, with a possible D match to TRBD1 (6 bases). CDR1 and CDR2 from the germline V gene are MGHRA and YSYEKL. The CDR3 runs to 16 residues. V was clipped by 1 base and J by 5 bases, with 17 bases between them. Here the CDR3 reads CASSQGPQGFLETQYF. CDR3 nucleotide sequence: TGCGCCAGCAGCCAAGGCCCACAGGGTTTTCTGGAGACCCAGTACTTC.

This clonotype was observed at least ten times. The rearrangement uses TRBV7-8 and TRBJ2-3, with 7 bases fitting TRBD1. This CDR3 is built from 21 residues. Per germline, CDR1 SGHVS and CDR2 FQNEAQ. The V segment lost 2 bases and the J segment 2 bases; nucleotides outside the gene matches: 22. CDR3: CASSLPIPGTPGTVYTDTQYF. The CDR3 DNA sequence: TGTGCCAGCAGCTTACCGATCCCCGGGACGCCCGGGACAGTCTACACAGATACGCAGTATTTT.

CDR3 nucleotides: TGTGCCAGCAGTTACCCGCGAGCTGGCTACACCTTC. It codes for CASSYPRAGYTF. This chain joins TRBV12-3 or TRBV12-4 and TRBJ1-2; D remains unclear. The CDR3 consists of 12 residues. The V end was cut by 4 bases, the J end by 7 bases, with 10 bases between.

The chain uses TRBV14 and TRBJ2-7, with unresolved D. Germline V lookup: CDR1 SGHDN, CDR2 FVKESK. This CDR3 contains 14 residues. Trimming took 0 bases from V and 2 from J, leaving 8 bases between them. The CDR3 spells CASSQDSGPYEQYV. The CDR3 DNA sequence: TGTGCCAGCAGCCAAGACTCAGGACCCTACGAGCAGTACGTC.

The chain carries TRBV20-1 and TRBJ2-1; D perhaps matches TRBD1 (5 bases). Trimming took 1 base from V and 2 from J, leaving 9 bases between them. The V gene's germline CDR1 is DFQATT and CDR2 SNEGSKA (reference sequence). The CDR3 is 14 residues long. As DNA, the CDR3 is TGCAGTGCTAGAGGACAGCTAACCTACAATGAGCAGTTCTTC. Protein product: CSARGQLTYNEQFF.

The gene calls are TRBV20-1 and TRBJ2-3, with 7 bases that match TRBD1. Trimming took 0 bases from V and 3 from J; bases not matched to a gene: 6. The CDR3 sequence is 15 residues long. CDR1 DFQATT and CDR2 SNEGSKA come from the germline V gene (reference sequence). This CDR3 is CSARDRRGKTDTQYF. CDR3 nucleotide sequence: TGCAGTGCTAGAGACCGCAGGGGGAAAACAGATACGCAGTATTTT.

The chain links TRBV7-2 to TRBJ2-7; TRBD1 agrees at 10 bases. Germline assignment: CDR1 SGHTA and CDR2 FQGNSA. This CDR3 comprises 16 residues. V lost 2 bases, J lost 2 bases, and 6 bases stayed unmatched. CDR3 DNA: TGTGCCAGCAGCTTATTTCCAGGACAGGGGGCCTACGAGCAGTACGTC. This sequence encodes CASSLFPGQGAYEQYV.

This clonotype has only a few counts. CDR3 region: CASSLTDAQETQYF. The CDR3 nucleotides read TGTGCCAGCAGCCTGACGGACGCACAAGAGACCCAGTACTTC. The chain is built from TRBV7-9 and TRBJ2-5; D gene unclear. Trimming shortened V by 5 bases and J by 2 bases, and 12 bases separated the two germline ends. Germline CDR1 SEHNR, CDR2 FQNEAQ (reference sequence). This CDR3 spans 14 amino acids.

This sequence joins TRBV6-2 or TRBV6-3 and TRBJ2-1; D unresolved. CDR3 length: 12 residues. With 4 bases removed from V and 8 bases from J, the gap between germline ends came to 9 bases. The germline gives CDR1 MNHEY, CDR2 SVGEGT. CDR3 sequence: CASSLPWDEQFF. Here the CDR3 DNA reads TGTGCCAGCAGTTTGCCATGGGATGAGCAGTTCTTC.

This clonotype turned up a few times. This rearrangement joins TRBV12-3 or TRBV12-4 to TRBJ2-6, with D possibly TRBD2 on 6 matching bases. The germline V and J ends were trimmed by 6 bases and 0 bases, with 15 bases remaining between them. The CDR3 contains 17 residues. DNA for the CDR3: TGTGCCAGCAGCCGCCCGGGACTGCCCTCTGGGGCCAACGTCCTGACTTTC. Its translation: CASSRPGLPSGANVLTF.